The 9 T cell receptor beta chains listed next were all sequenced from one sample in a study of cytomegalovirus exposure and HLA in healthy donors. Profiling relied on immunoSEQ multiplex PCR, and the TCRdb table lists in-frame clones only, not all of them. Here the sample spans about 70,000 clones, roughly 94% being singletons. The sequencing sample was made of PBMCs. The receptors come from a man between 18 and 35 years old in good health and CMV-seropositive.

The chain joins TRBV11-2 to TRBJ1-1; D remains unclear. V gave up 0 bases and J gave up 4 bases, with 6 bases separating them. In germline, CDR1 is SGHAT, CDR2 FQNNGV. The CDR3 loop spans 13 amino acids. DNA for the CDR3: TGTGCCAGCAGCTTAGAACAGCTCACTGAAGCTTTCTTT. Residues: CASSLEQLTEAFF.

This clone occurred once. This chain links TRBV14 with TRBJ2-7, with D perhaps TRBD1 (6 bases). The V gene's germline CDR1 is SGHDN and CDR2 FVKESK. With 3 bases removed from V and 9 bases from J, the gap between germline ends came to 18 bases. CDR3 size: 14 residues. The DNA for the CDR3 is TGTGCCAGCAGCCAGTCTCCTCTGGGGACAAGGCAGTACTTC. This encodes CASSQSPLGTRQYF.

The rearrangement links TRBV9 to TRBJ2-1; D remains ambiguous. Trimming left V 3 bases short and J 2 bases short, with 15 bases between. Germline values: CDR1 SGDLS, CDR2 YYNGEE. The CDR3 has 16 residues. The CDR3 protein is CASSAFPVVTYNEQFF. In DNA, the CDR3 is TGTGCCAGCAGCGCCTTTCCGGTAGTCACCTACAATGAGCAGTTCTTC. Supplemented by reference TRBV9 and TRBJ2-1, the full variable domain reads DSGVTQTPKHLITATGQRVTLRCSPRSGDLSVYWYQQSLDQGLQFLIQYYNGEERAKGNILERFSAQQFPDLHSELNLSSLELGDSALYFCASSAFPVVTYNEQFFGPGTRLTVL.

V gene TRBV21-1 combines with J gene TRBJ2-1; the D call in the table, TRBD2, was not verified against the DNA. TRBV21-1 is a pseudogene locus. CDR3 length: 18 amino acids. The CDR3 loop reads CASVGLAGGMGLGNEQFF. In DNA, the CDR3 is TGTGCCAGCGTGGGACTAGCGGGTGGGATGGGTTTGGGCAATGAGCAGTTCTTC.

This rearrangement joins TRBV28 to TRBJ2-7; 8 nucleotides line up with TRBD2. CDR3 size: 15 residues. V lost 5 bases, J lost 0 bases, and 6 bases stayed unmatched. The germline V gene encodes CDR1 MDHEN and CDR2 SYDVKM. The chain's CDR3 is CASSDTSGTSYEQYF. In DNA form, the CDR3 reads TGTGCCAGCAGTGATACTAGCGGTACCTCCTACGAGCAGTACTTC. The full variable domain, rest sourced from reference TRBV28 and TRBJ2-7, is DVKVTQSSRYLVKRTGEKVFLECVQDMDHENMFWYRQDPGLGLRLIYFSYDVKMKEKGDIPEGYSVSREKKERFSLILESASTNQTSMYLCASSDTSGTSYEQYFGPGTRLTVT.

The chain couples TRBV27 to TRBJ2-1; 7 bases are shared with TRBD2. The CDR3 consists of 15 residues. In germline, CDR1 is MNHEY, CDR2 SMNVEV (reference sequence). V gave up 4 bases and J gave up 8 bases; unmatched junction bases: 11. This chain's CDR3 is CASSSSRTSFYEQFF. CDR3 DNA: TGTGCCAGCAGTTCGAGCAGGACTAGTTTCTATGAGCAGTTCTTC.

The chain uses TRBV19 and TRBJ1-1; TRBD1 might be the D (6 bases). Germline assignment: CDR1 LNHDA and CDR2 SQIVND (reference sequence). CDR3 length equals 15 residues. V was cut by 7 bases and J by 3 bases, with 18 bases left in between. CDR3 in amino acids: CASTPPAGVYTEAFF. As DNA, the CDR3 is TGTGCCAGTACTCCTCCGGCAGGGGTCTACACTGAAGCTTTCTTT.

The CDR3 is CASSEATGIGNEQFF. CDR3 in DNA: TGTGCCAGCAGTGAAGCAACCGGGATTGGAAATGAGCAGTTCTTC. The chain couples TRBV6-1 to TRBJ2-1; D possibly corresponds to TRBD2 (5 bases). The CDR3 length is 15 residues. V was shortened by 0 bases and J by 7 bases, with 13 bases between the two germline ends. In germline, CDR1 is MNHNS, CDR2 SASEGT.

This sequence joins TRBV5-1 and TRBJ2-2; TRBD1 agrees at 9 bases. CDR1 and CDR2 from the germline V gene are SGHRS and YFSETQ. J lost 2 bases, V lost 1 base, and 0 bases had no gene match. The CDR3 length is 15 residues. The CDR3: CASSLTGGNTGELFF. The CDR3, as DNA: TGCGCCAGCAGCTTGACAGGGGGCAACACCGGGGAGCTGTTTTTT.